This TCR beta chain originates from a study of blood T cell repertoires in COVID-19. About the study: The samples span acute and convalescent COVID-19 from the United States, Italy and Spain.

Enrolment of Seattle patients took place during active infection, and they were followed longitudinally. Profiling relied on immunoSEQ multiplex PCR, and the TCRdb table lists in-frame clones only, not all of them. Of a few hundred thousand clones listed, about 88% are singletons. Germline V gene lookup returns CDR1 SGHAT and CDR2 FQNNGV. The CDR3 runs 11 residues. V lost 5 bases and J lost 4, with 5 bases in between. The chain has TRBV11-2 and TRBJ2-5, with unresolved D. The material sequenced was peripheral blood. This receptor was taken from a woman younger than 45 with COVID-19, enrolled during active disease. CDR3 DNA: TGTGCCAGCAGCATGAGAGAGACCCAGTACTTC. Translated, it gives CASSMRETQYF.